The 14 T cell receptor beta chains reported below all come from one sample, sequenced in a study of T cells in Graves' hyperthyroidism and ophthalmopathy. RNA transcripts gave rise to amplified TCR beta CDR3 regions. RT-PCR in the first round (using the HTBI primer set) targeted the TCR CDR3. From the multiplex PCR reads, TCRdb called clonotypes with MiXCR, one entry per CDR3 protein. This table holds a few hundred thousand distinct CDR3 sequences, roughly 50% found once. Sequencing was performed on peripheral blood or thyroid tissue (not recorded which). The receptors come from a woman under 30 with Graves' hyperthyroidism.

This clonotype has only a few counts. The chain is built from TRBV7-7 and TRBJ2-7; 7 bases align to TRBD1. The germline V gene has CDR1 SSHAT and CDR2 FNYEAQ (reference sequence). This CDR3 region has 12 residues. J lost 7 bases, V lost 4 bases, and 4 bases had no gene match. The CDR3 here is CASSWPGGEQYF. DNA for the CDR3: TGTGCCAGCAGCTGGCCAGGGGGTGAGCAGTACTTC.

To note about this clonotype: Likely a read error: the CDR3 ends without its conserved phenylalanine or tryptophan. The DNA is omitted, as the CDR3 cannot be located on it reliably, and the CDR3 follows TCRdb's listing. The gene calls are TRBV7-9 and TRBJ1-1; the table gives TRBD1 as D, unverified against the DNA. CDR1 is SEHNR, CDR2 FQNEAQ, per germline (reference sequence). With termini counted, the CDR3 has 9 amino acids. The CDR3 protein is CASRRGTGG.

The chain links TRBV7-9 to TRBJ1-4; D not resolved. The CDR3 length is 12 residues. CDR1 and CDR2 from the germline V gene are SEHNR and FQNEAQ (reference sequence). The ends were cut back, 5 bases at V and 8 bases at J, with 9 bases in the middle. The CDR3 protein is CASSQYGEKLFF. CDR3 nucleotides: TGTGCCAGCAGCCAATATGGGGAAAAACTGTTTTTT.

V and J are TRBV5-1 and TRBJ1-2, with a weak D call TRBD1 (6 bases). Germline CDR1 SGHRS, CDR2 YFSETQ. The CDR3 contains 15 residues. V lost 6 bases, J lost 6 bases, and 21 bases lay in between. The CDR3 loop reads CASNDGGTTDHGYTF. CDR3 nucleotide sequence: TGCGCCAGCAACGACGGCGGGACAACGGACCATGGCTACACCTTC.

This clonotype was detected many times. V and J are TRBV20-1 and TRBJ1-5, with D possibly TRBD1 on 6 matching bases. The V and J ends lost 1 base and 2 bases respectively, with 12 bases between them. The CDR3 runs 15 residues. Per the germline V gene, CDR1 is DFQATT and CDR2 is SNEGSKA (reference sequence). The CDR3 DNA sequence: TGCAGTGCTAGAGGAAAGGACAGTTGCAATCAGCCCCAGCATTTT. Protein sequence: CSARGKDSCNQPQHF.

A word on this clonotype: At one boundary the junction diverges from the germline segment, which might be a read error. The chain uses TRBV7-6 and TRBJ1-4; 7 bases align to TRBD1. Germline V CDR1 and CDR2: SGHVS, FNYEAQ. This CDR3 is 15 amino acids long. The CDR3 sequence: CASSPSDRENEKLFF. CDR3 DNA sequence: TGTGCTAGCAGCCCGTCCGACAGGGAAAACGAAAAACTGTTTTTT. Together with reference TRBV7-6 and TRBJ1-4, the CDR3 gives the full variable domain: GAGVSQSPRYKVTKRGQDVALRCDPISGHVSLYWYRQALGQGPEFLTYFNYEAQQDKSGLPNDRFSAERPEGSISTLTIQRTEQRDSAMYRCASSPSDRENEKLFFGSGTQLSVL.

This clonotype came up a few times. The chain joins TRBV12-3 or TRBV12-4 to TRBJ1-1, with D perhaps matching TRBD1 (6 bases). This CDR3 spans 19 amino acids. V was shortened by 5 bases and J by 3 bases, with 28 bases between the two germline ends. In DNA form, the CDR3 reads TGTGCCAGCAGTCCCTCCCGGGACAAGCCACCCGAGTGGGACACTGAAGCTTTCTTT. This codes for CASSPSRDKPPEWDTEAFF.

In this sample, this clonotype turned up many times. This chain uses TRBV12-3 or TRBV12-4 with TRBJ1-5; D unresolved. The V end was cut by 4 bases, the J end by 9 bases, with 13 bases between. The CDR3 is 13 residues long. The CDR3 region has the DNA TGTGCCAGCAGTTCCGAGGCTTGGGGGCCCCAGCATTTT. It is translated as CASSSEAWGPQHF.

This clonotype was observed many times. The chain is built from TRBV6-5 and TRBJ2-2; TRBD2 matches at 10 bases. The V gene end was trimmed by 8 bases and the J gene end by 3 bases; junction bases not matched to a gene: 3. The germline gives CDR1 MNHEY, CDR2 SVGAGI. This CDR3 contains 14 residues. As DNA, the CDR3 is TGTGCCAGCCTAGCGGGAGATTACACCGGGGAGCTGTTTTTT. Amino acids: CASLAGDYTGELFF.

The chain uses TRBV30 and TRBJ1-2, with TRBD1 matching over 8 bases. The CDR3 is made up of 13 amino acids. The germline V gene has CDR1 GTSNPN and CDR2 SVGIG (reference sequence). The V gene end was trimmed by 3 bases and the J gene end by 2 bases; junction bases not matched to a gene: 2. CDR3 coding DNA: TGTGCCTGGAGAGGACAGGGAAACTATGGCTACACCTTC. Translating it yields CAWRGQGNYGYTF.

There are many counts of this clonotype. The gene calls are TRBV5-8 and TRBJ2-2, with D perhaps TRBD1 (5 bases). The CDR3 runs to 15 residues. CDR1 is SGHTS, CDR2 YDEGEE, per germline. The ends were cut back, 2 bases at V and 4 bases at J, with 12 bases in the middle. Here the CDR3 reads CASSLPTDVTGELFF. CDR3 nucleotides: TGTGCCAGCAGCTTACCGACAGATGTCACCGGGGAGCTGTTTTTT.

The chain links TRBV5-1 to TRBJ1-2, with 7 bases aligning to TRBD1. The CDR3 has 16 residues. J was trimmed by 0 bases and V by 4 bases; bases with no gene match: 9. The V gene's germline CDR1 is SGHRS and CDR2 YFSETQ. The DNA of the CDR3 is TGCGCCAGCAGCAGCACCGGGACAGCGTCTAACTATGGCTACACCTTC. It codes for CASSSTGTASNYGYTF.

This clonotype has just a few counts. V gene TRBV4-2 combines with J gene TRBJ2-7, with a possible D match to TRBD2 (5 bases). Looked up from germline, CDR1 is LGHNA and CDR2 is YNFKEQ. Trimming left V 5 bases short and J 3 bases short, with 14 bases between. The CDR3 is 14 residues long. CDR3 nucleotide sequence: TGTGCCAGCAGCGAAATGGTCCGGGACTACGAGCAGTACTTC. This sequence encodes CASSEMVRDYEQYF.

The sample holds many counts of this clonotype. The J gene is TRBJ1-5, the V gene TRBV28, with D possibly being TRBD1 (6 bases). Between the trimmed V and J ends, which lost 8 bases and 4 bases, there was a span of 15 bases. The CDR3 has 14 amino acids. The germline V gene encodes CDR1 MDHEN and CDR2 SYDVKM. CDR3: CASRRDIGNQPQHF. The CDR3 DNA is TGTGCCAGCCGGAGGGACATCGGAAATCAGCCCCAGCATTTT.